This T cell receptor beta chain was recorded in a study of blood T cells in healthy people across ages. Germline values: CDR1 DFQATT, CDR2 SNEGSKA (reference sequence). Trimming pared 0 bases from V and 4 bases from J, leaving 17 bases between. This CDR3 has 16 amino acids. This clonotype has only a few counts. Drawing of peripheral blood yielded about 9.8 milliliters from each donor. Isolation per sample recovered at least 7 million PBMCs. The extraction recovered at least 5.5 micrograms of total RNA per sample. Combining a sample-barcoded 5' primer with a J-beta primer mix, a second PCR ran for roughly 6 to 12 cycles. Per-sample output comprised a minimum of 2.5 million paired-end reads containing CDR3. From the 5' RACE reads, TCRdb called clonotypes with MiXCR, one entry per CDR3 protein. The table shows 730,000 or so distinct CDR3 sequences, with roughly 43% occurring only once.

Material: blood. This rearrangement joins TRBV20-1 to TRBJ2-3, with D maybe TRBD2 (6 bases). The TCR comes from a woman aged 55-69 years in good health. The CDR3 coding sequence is TGCAGTGCTAGAGATCCGGCCGGGGGAATGGCAGATACGCAGTATTTT. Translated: CSARDPAGGMADTQYF.